Listed below are T cell receptor beta chains from one sample, sequenced in a study of T cells in Graves' hyperthyroidism and ophthalmopathy. TCRdb itself ran the multiplex PCR reads through MiXCR, one entry per CDR3 protein. The data contain hundreds of thousands of distinct CDR3 sequences, 11% to 15% of them singletons. Sequences were obtained from blood. These receptors came from a young woman with Graves' hyperthyroidism. Each CDR3 is given with its conserved first and last residue. D genes are given only for firm matches. The listing skips clone size in some rows; elsewhere it reads once, few, many or a size class.

>many|TRBJ1-5|NA|TRBV18
TGTGCCAGCTCACCGGGGAGAGACGGAGGCAATCAGCCCCAGCATTTT
CASSPGRDGGNQPQHF
>NA|TRBJ2-1|TRBD2|TRBV28
TGTGCCAGCAGTCCATCTAGCGGGAGTATCCATGAGCAGTTCTTC
CASSPSSGSIHEQFF
>NA|TRBJ2-7|NA|TRBV20-1
TGCAGTGCTAGAGATCCGTCGGTAGCGGCCTCCTACGAGCAGTACTTC
CSARDPSVAASYEQYF
>few|TRBJ2-7|TRBD1|TRBV6-2/TRBV6-3
TGTGCCAGCAGTCCTACTCGGACAGGCTACAATGAGCAGTACTTC
CASSPTRTGYNEQYF
>many|TRBJ1-2|NA|TRBV28
TGTGCCAGCAGTTTAACGCCAGGGACGGCTTATGGCTACACCTTC
CASSLTPGTAYGYTF
>many|TRBJ2-1|NA|TRBV18
TGTGCCAGCTCACCGCTTCTAGACAATGAGCAGTTCTTC
CASSPLLDNEQFF
>many|TRBJ1-5|NA|TRBV27
TGTGCCAGCAGTTGGACAGTGGATAGCAATCAGCCCCAGCATTTT
CASSWTVDSNQPQHF
>NA|TRBJ2-1|TRBD2|TRBV24-1
TGTGCCACCAGTGAAAGACTAGCGGAAGGCAATGAGCAGTTCTTC
CATSERLAEGNEQFF
>many|TRBJ2-2|NA|TRBV2
TGTGCCAGCGGGGGACACGACACCGGGGAGCTGTTTTTT
CASGGHDTGELFF
>many|TRBJ2-7|TRBD1|TRBV13
TGTGCCAGCAGCTTCGACAGGGCCTCCTACGAGCAGTACTTC
CASSFDRASYEQYF
>NA|TRBJ1-1|NA|TRBV19
TGTGCCAGTAGTATTGCCGCGAGTTGGACTGAAGCTTTCTTT
CASSIAASWTEAFF